The T cell receptor beta chain described here comes from a study of cytomegalovirus exposure and HLA in healthy donors. Study-wide findings and caveats: Cytomegalovirus status was reportedly diagnosed by the classifier with high sensitivity and specificity.

The PCR ran on 60 Vbeta and 13 Jbeta primers. Clones were read by immunoSEQ multiplex PCR, and TCRdb kept only the in-frame ones, dropping some. The sample has some 130,000 clones, about 80% seen once. Notes on this clone: Antigen specificity is unknown.

V dropped 4 bases and J dropped 2 bases, with 13 bases sitting between them. CDR3 length: 15 amino acids. Germline CDR1 is SGDLS and CDR2 is YYNGEE. Each donor was healthy, and each was a bone marrow donor. Donors showed nominal health when sampled, although they likely had unrecorded immune exposures. The chain couples TRBV9 to TRBJ2-4, with no clear D. The TCR sequence derives from a male donor in good health and CMV-seronegative. Input material: PBMCs. The DNA for the CDR3 is TGTGCCAGCAGCCCACAGACGGTTACCAAAAACATTCAGTACTTC. Protein: CASSPQTVTKNIQYF.